The rows below give T cell receptor beta chains drawn from one sample of a study of blood T cell repertoires in COVID-19. Assay: immunoSEQ multiplex PCR; the TCRdb copy retains only in-frame clones and omits some. Here the sample spans 500,000 or so clones, approximately 90% being singletons. What was sequenced was PBMCs or T cells enriched from blood (not recorded which). The source of these receptors is a woman younger than 35 who had recovered from COVID-19. Each CDR3 is given with its conserved first and last residue. A clone size is listed for some rows: how often the clone was seen (once, few, many), or a class if it is expanded.

TRBJ2-5 TRBV2 . CASSGEGRETQYF
TRBJ2-5 TRBV12-5 . CASGDRAGETQYF
TRBJ2-7 TRBV2 . CASSSSGLVSYEQYF
TRBJ2-7 TRBV19 . CASSVRPGQGYEQYF
TRBJ2-3 TRBV7-6 . CASSLNGDSTDTQYF
TRBJ2-1 TRBV5-1 few CASSHQIAGGSEQFF
TRBJ2-7 TRBV9 . CASSPGRGTLDEQYF
TRBJ2-1 TRBV4-1 . CASSQESWTINEQFF
TRBJ1-4 TRBV2 . CASSEIQGGNEKLFF
TRBJ2-1 TRBV25-1 . CASSGTPGFNEQFF
TRBJ1-1 TRBV6-5 once CASSPHVTVEAFF
TRBJ2-7 TRBV2 . CASSEDNRGYEQYF
TRBJ1-5 TRBV2 . CASSITGTGDQPQHF
TRBJ2-7 TRBV5-6 . CASSLERGVLSEQYF
TRBJ1-1 TRBV19 . CASSRGQGETNTEAFF
TRBJ2-7 TRBV5-1 . CASFTIAGDHEQYF
TRBJ2-1 TRBV28 . CASSLTGRNEQFF
TRBJ2-7 TRBV6-5 . CASSPWGQAYEQYF
TRBJ2-7 TRBV2 . CASSETLLAGVNSYEQYF
TRBJ2-1 TRBV11-3 once CASSRQGAKNEQFF
TRBJ2-7 TRBV10-3 . CAIGQGIGSYEQYF
TRBJ2-7 TRBV10-3 . CAISDRVGNEQYF
TRBJ2-7 TRBV19 . CASSAGQSYEQYF
TRBJ2-4 TRBV7-2 . CASSHRGRGGPPSNIQYF
TRBJ1-4 TRBV2 few CASSSRDRGDEKLFF
TRBJ1-6 TRBV7-6 . CASSLAADYNSPLHF
TRBJ1-1 TRBV6-4 . CASSEGVEAFF
TRBJ2-3 TRBV7-8 . CASSRGTMIPDTQYF
TRBJ2-3 TRBV11-2 . CASSFVRGQAGTQYF
TRBJ1-6 TRBV5-1 . CASSLTGTGRSPLHF
TRBJ1-3 TRBV6-1 . CASSASRASSGNTIYF
TRBJ2-7 TRBV5-1 . CASSLGLATYEQYF
TRBJ2-5 TRBV18 . CASSPLAGEETQYF
TRBJ1-4 TRBV9 . CASSVADGTGDEKLFF
TRBJ1-4 TRBV18 . CASSILAGQGEYEKLFF
TRBJ1-3 TRBV12-5 . CASGFSGAGNTIYF
TRBJ1-4 TRBV15 . CATSRDKGEGEKLFF
TRBJ2-7 TRBV2 . CASSAEVSYEQYF
TRBJ2-6 TRBV30 . CAWNPGGALGANVLTF
TRBJ2-5 TRBV3-1/TRBV3-2 . CASSRIGQRGETQYF
TRBJ1-2 TRBV15 . CATSVNRGNYGYTF
TRBJ1-2 TRBV30 many CAWDKRQESGGYTF
TRBJ2-1 TRBV5-1 . CASKEQGNEQFF
TRBJ1-2 TRBV28 . CASSYRGVGYGYTF
TRBJ1-4 TRBV18 few CASSHDRRNEKLFF
TRBJ2-7 TRBV3-1/TRBV3-2 . CASSQDPRGESYEQYF
TRBJ1-1 TRBV30 few CAWSGDWNTEAFF
TRBJ1-1 TRBV6-5 once CASSAGSGSTEVFF
TRBJ2-7 TRBV2 . CASSYDPTAYEQYF
TRBJ1-2 TRBV9 . CASSHLRANYGYTF
TRBJ2-2 TRBV11-1 . CASSAAGQGGGELFF
TRBJ2-7 TRBV10-3 . CATDDSSYEQYF